One T cell receptor beta chain is described in this entry. This sample was included in a study of blood T cell repertoires in COVID-19. On the study more broadly: COVID-19 samples from acute and convalescent phases originated in the United States, Italy and Spain. In each case, the material was cDNA or gDNA derived from T cells, B-cell-depleted T cells, or PBMCs.

How the authors handled the data: How many nucleated cells were present was estimated from reference gene primer amplification. The table came from immunoSEQ multiplex PCR; TCRdb's copy has only in-frame clones and leaves some out. That table is the source of V, J and clone size, and D and trimming were worked out from the DNA. The sample consists of hundreds of thousands of clones, 70% to 90% of them appearing once. CDR1 SGHRS and CDR2 YFSETQ come from the germline V gene. The CDR3 is made up of 17 amino acids. With V trimmed by 2 bases and J by 6 bases, 12 bases remained unmatched. This clonotype originated in a human donor in a cohort sampled during active COVID-19. The rearrangement joins TRBV5-1 to TRBJ2-1; 9 bases fit TRBD1. Sequencing was performed on peripheral blood. Here the CDR3 DNA reads TGCGCCAGCAGCTTAAGGACTGGGACAGGGAGTGGCAATGAGCAGTTCTTC. Its translation is CASSLRTGTGSGNEQFF. The full variable domain, in which reference TRBV5-1 and TRBJ2-1 provide the parts outside the CDR3, is KAGVTQTPRYLIKTRGQQVTLSCSPISGHRSVSWYQQTPGQGLQFLFEYFSETQRNKGNFPGRFSGRQFSNSRSEMNVSTLELGDSALYLCASSLRTGTGSGNEQFFGPGTRLTVL.